The T cell receptor beta chain described here comes from a study of chemoradiotherapy in HPV16-positive cancers (dated by TCRdb to 2022 to 2024). Regarding the research as a whole: Candidate HPV-specific T-cell clones and common TCR motifs were defined through functional T-cell assays on cells from two HPV16-positive patients. The study asked whether T-cell immunity to the HPV oncoproteins E6 and E7 changes during chemoradiotherapy and whether this immunity affects survival. The candidate HPV-specific TCRs and motifs were subsequently tracked in TCR repertoires obtained from 70 to 95 patients with HPV-related cancers. Broad study findings and their caveats: In HPV16-positive patients, expansion of HPV-responsive T cells during chemoradiotherapy was found to be associated with improved recurrence-free survival. The functional definition of HPV-specific T cells came from only a couple of HPV16-positive patients, and the survival association was reported for HPV16-positive patients. Expansion of candidate HPV-specific clones and E7-related TCR motifs was observed in the tumor microenvironment during treatment, whereas no such expansion was observed for non-HPV-specific T cells.

Libraries came from the immunoSEQ multiplex PCR assay. TCRdb's version of the immuneACCESS table is confined to in-frame rearrangements and falls short of the full clone set. An unresolved V gene accounts for under half of the shortfall where checked; the remainder is of unknown origin. Within this sample are about 12,000 clones, with about 75% of them counted one time only. The top ten clones comprise less than 8.5% of the sample. The CDR3 holds 15 amino acids from the cysteine to the phenylalanine. The entry retains the CDR3 DNA only, 45 bases that are in frame from base 1. The germline V gene gives CDR1 as SGHRS and CDR2 as YFSETQ. V is cut by 3 bases and J by 4 bases, and the space between the germline ends is 14 bases. Repertoires were sampled repeatedly over the course of chemoradiotherapy, so clonal expansion could be followed in the tumor microenvironment. This clone was counted only a few times. The antigen this receptor binds is unknown. Base qualities are not provided; no much larger clone lies one nucleotide away.

Sample acquisition took place from a patient who underwent chemoradiotherapy. The sequence derives from a human donor with HPV-associated anogenital cancer. The chain couples TRBV5-1 to TRBJ1-5; TRBD1 could be the D gene, as 5 bases match. The CDR3 is CASSSLGLSNQPQHF. In nucleotides, the sequence is TGCGCCAGCAGCTCGCTGGGGCTTAGTAATCAGCCCCAGCATTTT.